These 18 T cell receptor beta chains came from one sample sequenced in a study of shared T cell receptors in the human thymus. Using immunoSEQ multiplex PCR, the repertoire was profiled, and TCRdb retains in-frame clones only, with some absent. This table has roughly 710,000 clones, 70% to 90% appearing once. The sample also formed part of further work on human thymus T cells.

The sequenced sample consisted of thymocytes. Source of these receptors: a girl less than two years old with a congenital heart defect.

This chain uses TRBV4-2 with TRBJ2-2; D unresolved. Germline CDR1 and CDR2: LGHNA and YNFKEQ. With 0 bases removed from V and 1 base from J, the gap between germline ends came to 9 bases. The CDR3 is 16 residues long. CDR3 loop: CASSQDPRQNTGELFF. In DNA, the CDR3 is TGTGCCAGCAGCCAAGATCCGAGACAGAACACCGGGGAGCTGTTTTTT.

V gene TRBV4-3 combines with J gene TRBJ1-1, with D tentatively TRBD1 (6 bases). Germline CDR1 is LGHNA and CDR2 is YSLEER. V lost 0 bases to trimming and J lost 4 bases, with 18 bases between them. The CDR3 is made up of 17 amino acids. As DNA, the CDR3 is TGCGCCAGCAGCCAAGACAGGGCAAAGGGGGTGTGCACTGAAGCTTTCTTT. It specifies CASSQDRAKGVCTEAFF.

The chain employs TRBV14 and TRBJ1-1; 7 bases map to TRBD1. CDR1 is SGHDN, CDR2 FVKESK, per germline. With 6 bases clipped from V and 3 bases from J, the junction kept 7 bases outside the gene matches. The CDR3 runs to 14 residues. The CDR3 protein is CASRETGSDTEAFF. CDR3 DNA sequence: TGTGCCAGCAGGGAGACAGGGTCGGACACTGAAGCTTTCTTT.

The V gene is TRBV5-1, the J gene TRBJ1-4; TRBD1 might be the D (5 bases). CDR3 length equals 14 residues. Germline loops: CDR1 SGHRS, CDR2 YFSETQ. V was shortened by 0 bases and J by 8 bases, with 11 bases between the two germline ends. The CDR3 DNA follows: TGCGCCAGCAGCTTGGTAGGGGTTTGGGAAAAACTGTTTTTT. This encodes CASSLVGVWEKLFF.

J is TRBJ1-2 and V is TRBV20-1; D unclear. CDR1 is DFQATT and CDR2 is SNEGSKA in the germline V gene (reference sequence). Between the trimmed V and J ends, which lost 6 bases and 7 bases, there was a span of 12 bases. This CDR3 contains 11 residues. CDR3 region: CSARHRTGYTF. The CDR3 DNA sequence: TGCAGTGCCAGGCACCGCACTGGCTACACCTTC.

The chain joins TRBV5-6 to TRBJ1-2; D unclear. The CDR3 extends over 19 amino acids. V was pared by 1 base and J by 4 bases, with 26 bases between. The germline V gene has CDR1 SGHDT and CDR2 YYEEEE. CDR3 sequence: CASSLFAWAHKSPIYGYTF. CDR3 in DNA: TGTGCCAGCAGCTTGTTTGCCTGGGCACATAAATCCCCCATCTATGGCTACACCTTC.

In nucleotides, the CDR3 is TGTGCCAGCAGCCATACTTATGCACAGGGTTATGGCTACACCTTC. Translation: CASSHTYAQGYGYTF. The chain employs TRBV7-8 and TRBJ1-2, with D maybe TRBD1 (6 bases). Trimming removed 5 bases at V and 5 bases at J, with 18 bases between. CDR3 length equals 15 residues. Germline values: CDR1 SGHVS, CDR2 FQNEAQ.

The rearrangement links TRBV4-2 to TRBJ2-3, with D maybe TRBD2 (5 bases). V dropped 1 base and J dropped 2 bases, with 13 bases sitting between them. The CDR3 contains 16 residues. Germline CDR1 is LGHNA and CDR2 is YNFKEQ. CDR3 nucleotide sequence: TGTGCCAGCAGCCAAGCGGGTCGGGGATCCACAGATACGCAGTATTTT. Translation: CASSQAGRGSTDTQYF.

The V gene is TRBV5-4, the J gene TRBJ1-1; D is undetermined. Trimming took off 0 bases at V and 0 bases at J, with 24 bases between the two ends. CDR3 length equals 20 residues. The germline gives CDR1 SGHNT, CDR2 YYREEE (reference sequence). In nucleotides, the CDR3 is TGTGCCAGCAGCTTGGGGGTCGGAACGGGTAGGTTTTCTTTGAACACTGAAGCTTTCTTT. Translation: CASSLGVGTGRFSLNTEAFF.

The rearrangement links TRBV10-3 to TRBJ1-6, with 7 bases lining up with TRBD1. V dropped 10 bases and J dropped 10; count of bases not matched to a gene: 10. The CDR3 consists of 13 residues. Germline CDR1 ENHRY, CDR2 SYGVKD. The CDR3 nucleotides read TGTGCCACCAAGACAGGGAAGGAATCACCCCTCCACTTT. Its protein is CATKTGKESPLHF.

The chain uses TRBV9 and TRBJ2-7, with 8 bases identical to TRBD2. CDR3 length equals 17 residues. Germline CDR1 SGDLS, CDR2 YYNGEE. V gave up 2 bases and J gave up 2 bases; unmatched junction bases: 12. CDR3: CASSVPGAGGGPYEQYF. Written as DNA, the CDR3 is TGTGCCAGCAGCGTTCCCGGGGCGGGGGGCGGCCCCTACGAGCAGTACTTC.

This chain joins TRBV19 and TRBJ2-3; the match to TRBD1 covers 7 bases. The CDR3 covers 13 residues. V was clipped by 7 bases and J by 5 bases; unmatched bases: 6. Germline V gene lookup returns CDR1 LNHDA and CDR2 SQIVND (reference sequence). CDR3 in amino acids: CASTTGLEDTQYF. CDR3 sequence (DNA): TGTGCCAGTACGACAGGGTTGGAAGATACGCAGTATTTT.

This clone was recorded once. J is TRBJ2-7 and V is TRBV28; tentatively, D is TRBD1 (8 bases). Looked up from germline, CDR1 is MDHEN and CDR2 is SYDVKM. V was shortened by 4 bases and J by 2 bases, with 18 bases between the two germline ends. There are 16 residues in the CDR3. DNA for the CDR3: TGTGCCAGCAGTTCCAGGGGGGGGGACAGGCCCTACGAGCAGTACTTC. It codes for CASSSRGGDRPYEQYF.

The CDR3 nucleotides are TGTGCCAGCAGCTCAAACGCAGGGTTGGCTGAAAAACTGTTTTTT. This gives the protein CASSSNAGLAEKLFF. The V gene is TRBV5-4, the J gene TRBJ1-4, with TRBD1 as a possible D gene (5 bases). V shed 3 bases and J shed 7 bases, with 16 bases lying between them. The CDR3 covers 15 residues. Germline CDR1 reads SGHNT; CDR2 reads YYREEE (reference sequence).

The V gene is TRBV5-6, the J gene TRBJ1-6; D gene ambiguous. Trimming took off 2 bases at V and 7 bases at J, with 16 bases between the two ends. Germline lookup yields CDR1 SGHDT and CDR2 YYEEEE. CDR3 length: 16 amino acids. The CDR3 nucleotides are TGTGCCAGCAGCTTCTCGGCTGAGGGCCCCAATTCACCCCTCCACTTT. Its protein is CASSFSAEGPNSPLHF.

CDR3 in DNA: TGTGCCAGCAGCCAAGCCCGACCACAGGGGCCCACCCGACCAATCTATGGCTACACCTTC. It encodes CASSQARPQGPTRPIYGYTF. This chain connects TRBV14 to TRBJ1-2, with TRBD1 matching 7 bases. The CDR3 is 20 amino acids. Germline CDR1 is SGHDN and CDR2 is FVKESK. The V segment lost 1 base and the J segment 4 bases; nucleotides outside the gene matches: 21.

The chain couples TRBV5-6 to TRBJ1-6, with no clear D. Trimming took 0 bases from V and 9 from J, leaving 13 bases between them. Germline assignment: CDR1 SGHDT and CDR2 YYEEEE. This CDR3 has 15 residues. CDR3 bases: TGTGCCAGCAGCTTGGCGCACAGACCCGGTTCACCCCTCCACTTT. Its protein product is CASSLAHRPGSPLHF.

This chain links TRBV27 with TRBJ1-2; no definite D call. CDR3 length equals 16 residues. The germline V gene encodes CDR1 MNHEY and CDR2 SMNVEV (reference sequence). Deletions cut 4 bases from V and 0 bases from J, with 15 bases between. The chain's CDR3 is CASSSIRREANYGYTF. The DNA for the CDR3 is TGTGCCAGCAGTTCCATTCGTCGGGAGGCTAACTATGGCTACACCTTC.